One T cell receptor (beta chain) is described in this entry. V shed 6 bases and J 3 bases; nucleotides not matched to a gene: 10. Germline assignment: CDR1 MNHEY and CDR2 SVGAGI. CDR3 length: 15 residues. The sample comes from a study of blood T cell repertoires in COVID-19. Generated by immunoSEQ multiplex PCR, the TCRdb table keeps only in-frame clones and is missing some. Seen here are over 100,000 clones, approximately 85% observed once, and the top ten hold roughly a tenth. This sequence originates from an elderly man with acute or convalescent COVID-19. The sequencing sample was made of peripheral blood. The V call is TRBV6-5, the J call TRBJ1-1; 7 bases align to TRBD1. CDR3 loop: CASSLPKTGYTEAFF. CDR3 bases: TGTGCCAGCAGCCTCCCTAAGACAGGGTACACTGAAGCTTTCTTT.